The 15 T cell receptor beta chains below were found in one sample sequenced in a study of blood T cell repertoires in COVID-19. Repertoires were generated with immunoSEQ multiplex PCR, while TCRdb's copy carries only in-frame clones and drops some. Of some 190,000 clones listed, about 86% are singletons. The sequencing sample was made of peripheral blood. The source of these receptors is a man in his late teens or twenties with active or convalescent COVID-19.

The chain couples TRBV6-1 to TRBJ2-6; TRBD1 might be the D (5 bases). The V gene's germline CDR1 is MNHNS and CDR2 SASEGT. This CDR3 has 16 residues. Between the trimmed V and J ends, which lost 5 bases and 0 bases, there was a span of 11 bases. CDR3 sequence: CASSQEDSSGANVLTF. The CDR3 coding sequence is TGTGCCAGCAGTCAAGAAGACAGCTCTGGGGCCAACGTCCTGACTTTC.

The V call is TRBV2, the J call TRBJ1-3; D call uncertain. The germline CDR1 and CDR2 sequences are SNHLY and FYNNEI. The V and J ends lost 4 bases and 4 bases respectively, with 11 bases between them. The CDR3 runs to 14 residues. The CDR3 here is CASSVESEGNTIYF. The CDR3 DNA reads as TGTGCCAGCAGTGTGGAGTCTGAGGGAAACACCATATATTTT.

V usage is TRBV10-1 and J usage is TRBJ1-5; D ambiguous. CDR1 is WNHNN and CDR2 is SYGVQD in the germline V gene (reference sequence). The CDR3 extends over 13 amino acids. V gave up 2 bases and J gave up 5 bases, with 7 bases separating them. CDR3 DNA: TGCGCCAGCAGTGAGGGAGCCGATCAGCCCCAGCATTTT. This gives the protein CASSEGADQPQHF.

This chain connects TRBV29-1 to TRBJ1-5; 8 bases map to TRBD1. CDR1 is SQVTM and CDR2 is ANQGSEA in the germline V gene. The CDR3 is 14 residues long. J was trimmed by 1 base and V by 4 bases; bases with no gene match: 3. The CDR3 nucleotides are TGCAGCGTTGGAGGACAGGGAAGCAATCAGCCCCAGCATTTT. Amino acid sequence: CSVGGQGSNQPQHF.

V gene TRBV7-4 combines with J gene TRBJ2-1, with 11 bases lining up with TRBD2. Germline trimming cut 6 bases from V and 5 bases from J; bases unmatched to any gene: 6. The V gene's germline CDR1 is SGHVT and CDR2 SQSDAQ. The CDR3 contains 15 residues. The CDR3 DNA reads as TGTGCCAGCAGTTTTAGCGGGAGGGGTGACAATGAGCAGTTCTTC. It encodes CASSFSGRGDNEQFF.

This clone has only one observation. Here the CDR3 reads CASSYDRMNTEAFF. CDR3 DNA sequence: TGTGCCAGCAGTTATGACAGAATGAACACTGAAGCTTTCTTT. V usage is TRBV6-5 and J usage is TRBJ1-1; a weak D match, TRBD1 (5 bases). V was shortened by 3 bases and J by 0 bases, with 8 bases between the two germline ends. This CDR3 spans 14 amino acids. Germline V lookup: CDR1 MNHEY, CDR2 SVGAGI.

The CDR3 DNA reads TGTGCCAGCAGTGAACGTGCGGGGATGGGCACCGGGGAGCTGTTTTTT. Its protein product is CASSERAGMGTGELFF. The genes are TRBV2 and TRBJ2-2, with D possibly being TRBD2 (6 bases). Trimming cost V 2 bases and J 4 bases, with 14 bases left between them. CDR3 length equals 16 residues. Per the germline V gene, CDR1 is SNHLY and CDR2 is FYNNEI.

The chain uses TRBV5-4 and TRBJ2-7, with 8 bases lining up with TRBD1. Germline lookup yields CDR1 SGHNT and CDR2 YYREEE (reference sequence). This CDR3 has 13 residues. V lost 4 bases to trimming and J lost 6 bases; unmatched junction nucleotides: 6. The CDR3 loop reads CASSLTGATEQYF. CDR3 nucleotide sequence: TGTGCCAGCAGCCTGACAGGGGCTACCGAGCAGTACTTC.

This clone has only one observation. The chain recombines TRBV19 with TRBJ2-7; TRBD1 aligns across 9 bases. Losses at the gene ends were 0 bases for V and 1 base for J; bases not matched to a gene: 7. Germline CDR1 is LNHDA and CDR2 is SQIVND (reference sequence). The CDR3 consists of 17 residues. This CDR3 is CASSIDGGQGISYEQYF. The CDR3 DNA follows: TGTGCCAGTAGTATAGACGGCGGACAGGGGATATCCTACGAGCAGTACTTC.

The V gene is TRBV4-2, the J gene TRBJ2-3, with TRBD1 identical over 7 bases. CDR1 is LGHNA and CDR2 is YNFKEQ in the germline V gene. The CDR3 runs to 16 residues. Unmatched junction bases numbered 5, after V lost 0 bases and J lost 2 bases. The CDR3 bases are TGTGCCAGCAGCCAAGAACAGGGGCTGGTCACAGATACGCAGTATTTT. Its protein product is CASSQEQGLVTDTQYF.

This clone came up once. The chain is built from TRBV16 and TRBJ2-1; the D is unclear. This CDR3 has 14 amino acids. Trimming removed 5 bases at V and 0 bases at J, with 8 bases between. Per germline, CDR1 KGHSY and CDR2 FQNENV. CDR3 in amino acids: CASSETNSYNEQFF. The DNA for the CDR3 is TGTGCCAGCAGCGAGACAAACTCCTACAATGAGCAGTTCTTC.

This chain links TRBV28 with TRBJ2-7; maybe TRBD1 (6 bases). Between the trimmed V and J ends, which lost 5 bases and 3 bases, there was a span of 20 bases. CDR3 length equals 16 residues. CDR1 MDHEN and CDR2 SYDVKM come from the germline V gene. The CDR3 sequence is CASSANDRYPHYEQYF. The CDR3 DNA reads TGTGCCAGCAGTGCTAACGACAGGTACCCCCACTACGAGCAGTACTTC.

The chain recombines TRBV9 with TRBJ2-7, with D possibly being TRBD2 (6 bases). Trimming removed 4 bases at V and 0 bases at J, with 23 bases between. Germline-derived CDR1 and CDR2 are SGDLS and YYNGEE. This CDR3 contains 18 residues. CDR3 loop: CASSLSPGVADHSYEQYF. Written as DNA, the CDR3 is TGTGCCAGCAGCCTGTCCCCGGGGGTCGCGGATCACTCCTACGAGCAGTACTTC.

The rearrangement links TRBV11-2 to TRBJ2-7; 7 bases align to TRBD1. The germline V gene has CDR1 SGHAT and CDR2 FQNNGV. After removal of 5 bases from V and 0 bases from J, the junction contained 7 bases not matched to a gene. The CDR3 extends over 15 amino acids. The CDR3 sequence is CASSLRQGSSYEQYF. The DNA for the CDR3 is TGTGCCAGCAGCCTGAGACAGGGTAGCTCCTACGAGCAGTACTTC.

This chain connects TRBV6-1 to TRBJ1-2, with D uncertain. This CDR3 contains 15 residues. V dropped 2 bases and J dropped 8 bases, with 18 bases sitting between them. CDR1 is MNHNS, CDR2 SASEGT, per germline. CDR3 residues: CASSEPARGGGGYTF. The DNA of the CDR3 is TGTGCCAGCAGTGAACCCGCCCGGGGAGGTGGGGGCTACACCTTC.